These 4 T cell receptor beta chains were sequenced from one sample in a study of T cell changes during pregnancy in multiple sclerosis. Sequencing was performed with immunoSEQ multiplex PCR; in TCRdb, only in-frame clones are kept and a portion is missing. In the table there are 90,000 to 95,000 clones, 90% to 95% of which are singletons. The sequenced sample was peripheral blood, obtained in the third trimester of pregnancy. The receptors were sampled from a female donor with multiple sclerosis, enrolled in a pregnancy study.

This chain uses TRBV4-2 with TRBJ2-1; 12 nucleotides line up with TRBD2. Germline V CDR1 and CDR2: LGHNA, YNFKEQ. The V segment lost 3 bases and the J segment 7 bases; nucleotides outside the gene matches: 4. The CDR3 runs 15 residues. The DNA for the CDR3 is TGTGCCAGCAGCCAGACTAGCGGGAGCTTTAATGAGCAGTTCTTC. Protein sequence: CASSQTSGSFNEQFF.

The genes are TRBV5-1 and TRBJ2-7; 9 bases are a match to TRBD1. The length of the CDR3 is 13 residues. Trimming took 4 bases from V and 4 from J; bases not matched to a gene: 3. CDR1 and CDR2 (germline): SGHRS, YFSETQ. The DNA for the CDR3 is TGCGCCAGCAGCCGGGACAGGGATTACGAGCAGTACTTC. The encoded protein is CASSRDRDYEQYF.

The rearrangement uses TRBV7-6 and TRBJ2-7; the match to TRBD1 covers 10 bases. The V segment lost 6 bases and the J segment 2 bases; nucleotides outside the gene matches: 7. Germline loops: CDR1 SGHVS, CDR2 FNYEAQ. This CDR3 is 15 amino acids long. The chain's CDR3 is CASSTGQGETYEQYF. CDR3 DNA: TGTGCCAGCAGTACAGGACAGGGGGAAACCTACGAGCAGTACTTC.

The gene calls are TRBV29-1 and TRBJ2-7, with TRBD1 identical over 12 bases. CDR3 size: 14 residues. Per the germline V gene, CDR1 is SQVTM and CDR2 is ANQGSEA. Trimming removed 4 bases from V and 3 bases from J; junction bases left unmatched: 4. The CDR3 coding sequence is TGCAGCGTTGTGGGACAGGGGGCTAGCTACGAGCAGTACTTC. Amino acid sequence: CSVVGQGASYEQYF.